The rows below give T cell receptor beta chains drawn from one sample of a study of T cells in localized non-small cell lung cancer. Repertoires were generated with immunoSEQ multiplex PCR, while TCRdb's copy carries only in-frame clones and drops some. The sample carries about 79,000 clones, roughly 91% recorded once. The input for sequencing was peripheral blood, taken before any cancer treatment. The receptors were gathered from a woman aged 40-69 years with stage I squamous cell lung carcinoma. Both conserved end residues are part of each CDR3. The order of the fields is clone size, V gene, D gene, J gene, CDR3 DNA, CDR3 protein. A D gene is named only where the DNA matches it firmly. For some rows the clone size is stated as once, few or many, or as a class when expanded; others skip it.

clone size: once
V gene: TRBV14
D gene: .
J gene: TRBJ2-1
CDR3 DNA: TGTGCCAGCAGCCCACGTAGGGGGGGCGTTTACAATGAGCAGTTCTTC
CDR3 protein: CASSPRRGGVYNEQFF

clone size: .
V gene: TRBV18
D gene: .
J gene: TRBJ1-2
CDR3 DNA: TGTGCCAGCTCACCAGCCGAGCAGGGTGGCTACACCTTC
CDR3 protein: CASSPAEQGGYTF

clone size: .
V gene: TRBV5-1
D gene: .
J gene: TRBJ2-5
CDR3 DNA: TGCGCCAGCAGCTTGGCCGTTTATGCGAACCAAGAGACCCAGTACTTC
CDR3 protein: CASSLAVYANQETQYF

clone size: .
V gene: TRBV6-1
D gene: .
J gene: TRBJ2-5
CDR3 DNA: TGTGCCAGCAGTGAGCCGGGACAAGAGACCCAGTACTTC
CDR3 protein: CASSEPGQETQYF

clone size: .
V gene: TRBV30
D gene: TRBD1
J gene: TRBJ1-3
CDR3 DNA: TGTGCCTGGAGCTCCGGGACAGGATCGAACACCATATATTTT
CDR3 protein: CAWSSGTGSNTIYF

clone size: .
V gene: TRBV19
D gene: .
J gene: TRBJ2-1
CDR3 DNA: TGTGCCAGTTTGGACACACGGAGCTCCTACAATGAGCAGTTCTTC
CDR3 protein: CASLDTRSSYNEQFF

clone size: .
V gene: TRBV11-3
D gene: TRBD1
J gene: TRBJ2-7
CDR3 DNA: TGTGCCAGCAGCTTACAACAGGGGTACGAGCAGTACTTC
CDR3 protein: CASSLQQGYEQYF

clone size: .
V gene: TRBV9
D gene: TRBD1
J gene: TRBJ1-4
CDR3 DNA: TGTGCCAGCAGCTCCGGGACAGGGATGGAACTGTTTTTT
CDR3 protein: CASSSGTGMELFF

clone size: .
V gene: TRBV5-6
D gene: TRBD1
J gene: TRBJ1-2
CDR3 DNA: TGTGCCAGCAGCTACGGGACAGAATTAGGCTATGGCTACACCTTC
CDR3 protein: CASSYGTELGYGYTF

clone size: once
V gene: TRBV2
D gene: .
J gene: TRBJ1-5
CDR3 DNA: TGTGCCACCAGCGCAGAGAGCAATCAGCCCCAGCATTTT
CDR3 protein: CATSAESNQPQHF

clone size: .
V gene: TRBV5-5
D gene: TRBD1
J gene: TRBJ2-1
CDR3 DNA: TGTGCCAGCAGCACCCGGGACAGACATGAGCAGTTCTTC
CDR3 protein: CASSTRDRHEQFF

clone size: once
V gene: TRBV19
D gene: .
J gene: TRBJ1-5
CDR3 DNA: TGTGCCAGTAGTAACCCGTTGCTTGGAGTGGATCAGCCCCAGCATTTT
CDR3 protein: CASSNPLLGVDQPQHF

clone size: .
V gene: TRBV5-5
D gene: .
J gene: TRBJ1-1
CDR3 DNA: TGTGCCAGCAGCCCCACCGGGACGGGGAACACTGAGGCTTTCTTT
CDR3 protein: CASSPTGTGNTEAFF

clone size: few
V gene: TRBV5-1
D gene: .
J gene: TRBJ2-7
CDR3 DNA: TGCGCCAGCAGCTGGGGGGGCAAGGGGTATTCCTATGACGAGCAGTACTTC
CDR3 protein: CASSWGGKGYSYDEQYF

clone size: once
V gene: TRBV19
D gene: TRBD2
J gene: TRBJ2-7
CDR3 DNA: TGTGCCAGTAGTCCGCGGGGGGGCCTTGACGAGCAGTACTTC
CDR3 protein: CASSPRGGLDEQYF

clone size: .
V gene: TRBV11-2
D gene: .
J gene: TRBJ2-3
CDR3 DNA: TGTGCCAGCAGCGTAGCTCAGGGTCTGGCCACAGATACGCAGTATTTT
CDR3 protein: CASSVAQGLATDTQYF

clone size: few
V gene: TRBV7-2
D gene: .
J gene: TRBJ1-6
CDR3 DNA: TGTGCCAGCAGCCTGGACTATAATTCACCCCTCCACTTT
CDR3 protein: CASSLDYNSPLHF

clone size: .
V gene: TRBV13
D gene: TRBD2
J gene: TRBJ2-7
CDR3 DNA: TGTGCCAGCAGCCTCTCCGGGACTAGCGGCTACTACGAGCAGTACTTC
CDR3 protein: CASSLSGTSGYYEQYF

clone size: .
V gene: TRBV6-6
D gene: TRBD2
J gene: TRBJ2-5
CDR3 DNA: TGTGCCAGCCGCTCAAGCGGGGGCCAAGAGACCCAGTACTTC
CDR3 protein: CASRSSGGQETQYF

clone size: .
V gene: TRBV13
D gene: .
J gene: TRBJ2-1
CDR3 DNA: TGTGCCAGCAGCCTGGACGCGAGCTCCTACAATGAGCAGTTCTTC
CDR3 protein: CASSLDASSYNEQFF

clone size: .
V gene: TRBV5-1
D gene: .
J gene: TRBJ1-2
CDR3 DNA: TGCGCCAGCAGCTTGGGGTCCCCTGATGGCTACACCTTC
CDR3 protein: CASSLGSPDGYTF

clone size: .
V gene: TRBV6-6
D gene: .
J gene: TRBJ2-7
CDR3 DNA: TGTGCCAGCAGTCAAGGGCGGCTCTACTACGAGCAGTACTTC
CDR3 protein: CASSQGRLYYEQYF

clone size: .
V gene: TRBV4-1
D gene: TRBD2
J gene: TRBJ2-1
CDR3 DNA: TGCGCCAGCAGCCAAGATCCGCGGGGGGGCATCCATGAGCAGTTCTTC
CDR3 protein: CASSQDPRGGIHEQFF